Below are 13 T cell receptor beta chains sequenced from a single sample in a study of blood T cell repertoires in COVID-19. Here immunoSEQ multiplex PCR was the method, and the copy in TCRdb shows in-frame clones only, minus some. The sample shows just over 250,000 clones, roughly 86% of them seen only once. Sequencing was done on a sample of peripheral blood. The origin of the receptors is a man aged 40-55 years who had recovered from COVID-19.

This clone was counted a single time. This chain joins TRBV6-5 and TRBJ1-2; 8 bases map to TRBD1. With V trimmed by 6 bases and J by 4 bases, 7 bases remained unmatched. The CDR3 contains 14 residues. The germline CDR1 and CDR2 sequences are MNHEY and SVGAGI. CDR3 in DNA: TGTGCCAGCAGAGACAGGGGCTTGGGCTATGGCTACACCTTC. This encodes CASRDRGLGYGYTF.

V is TRBV7-3 and J is TRBJ2-7; D is undetermined. This CDR3 spans 11 amino acids. Trimming left V 4 bases short and J 2 bases short, with 3 bases between. In germline, CDR1 is SGHTA, CDR2 FQGTGA. Here the CDR3 reads CASSSTYEQYF. In DNA form, the CDR3 reads TGTGCCAGCAGCTCCACCTACGAGCAGTACTTC.

V gene TRBV28 combines with J gene TRBJ1-5; 11 bases fit TRBD1. The CDR3 is 15 residues long. Germline loops: CDR1 MDHEN, CDR2 SYDVKM. Trimming at V came to 8 bases and at J to 5 bases, leaving 8 bases not matched to a gene. CDR3: CASHVRGQGDQPQHF. In DNA form, the CDR3 reads TGTGCCAGCCACGTTCGGGGACAGGGGGATCAGCCCCAGCATTTT.

The gene calls are TRBV7-9 and TRBJ2-3; 8 nucleotides line up with TRBD2. The length of the CDR3 is 16 residues. J gave up 7 bases and V 3 bases, and 12 bases lay outside the gene matches. Germline-derived CDR1 and CDR2 are SEHNR and FQNEAQ (reference sequence). This CDR3 is CASSFQRGPDRNTQYF. The CDR3 coding sequence is TGTGCCAGCAGCTTCCAGCGGGGGCCGGATCGAAATACGCAGTATTTT. The entire variable domain, with the rest obtained from reference TRBV7-9 and TRBJ2-3, is as follows: DTGVSQNPRHKITKRGQNVTFRCDPISEHNRLYWYRQTLGQGPEFLTYFQNEAQLEKSRLLSDRFSAERPKGSFSTLEIQRTEQGDSAMYLCASSFQRGPDRNTQYFGPGTRLTVL.

The CDR3 DNA reads as TGTGCCAGCAGCTTAAGGGGGTGGCTAGCGGGAGAAGGCACGCAGTATTTT. Translating gives CASSLRGWLAGEGTQYF. The J gene is TRBJ2-3, the V gene TRBV7-3; 10 nucleotides agree with TRBD2. The trim removed 1 base at V and 9 bases at J, leaving 13 bases unmatched. This CDR3 has 17 residues. Germline assignment: CDR1 SGHTA and CDR2 FQGTGA.

This sequence joins TRBV5-4 and TRBJ2-5, with TRBD2 matching 7 bases. CDR3 size: 15 residues. The V and J ends lost 2 bases and 1 base, in that order; junction bases with no gene match: 5. Germline CDR1 and CDR2: SGHNT and YYREEE (reference sequence). CDR3 in DNA: TGTGCCAGCAGCTTCGGGGGGACCGGCCAAGAGACCCAGTACTTC. Residues: CASSFGGTGQETQYF.

This chain connects TRBV29-1 to TRBJ2-3, with 8 bases that match TRBD2. V dropped 7 bases and J dropped 3; count of bases not matched to a gene: 6. CDR1 is SQVTM and CDR2 is ANQGSEA in the germline V gene. The CDR3 consists of 13 residues. CDR3 sequence: CSAGTRATDTQYF. CDR3 in DNA: TGCAGCGCCGGGACTAGGGCGACAGATACGCAGTATTTT.

The J gene is TRBJ1-3, the V gene TRBV2; 7 nucleotides align to TRBD1. This CDR3 comprises 18 residues. The V and J ends lost 6 bases and 0 bases, in that order; junction bases with no gene match: 14. The germline CDR1 and CDR2 sequences are SNHLY and FYNNEI. The CDR3 sequence: CASSLVIDRVNSGNTIYF. CDR3 nucleotide sequence: TGTGCCAGCAGCCTAGTTATCGACAGGGTAAACTCTGGAAACACCATATATTTT.

The CDR3 nucleotides are TGTGCCAGCAGCTTAGTTCCTAGCGGGGGGGCAGGGGAGACCCAGTACTTC. Translated: CASSLVPSGGAGETQYF. The chain combines TRBV11-2 with TRBJ2-5; 12 bases align to TRBD2. This CDR3 is 17 amino acids long. Unmatched junction bases numbered 8, after V lost 1 base and J lost 5 bases. The germline V gene has CDR1 SGHAT and CDR2 FQNNGV.

This chain connects TRBV5-4 to TRBJ1-1; 9 bases line up with TRBD1. Germline assignment: CDR1 SGHNT and CDR2 YYREEE (reference sequence). The CDR3 covers 17 residues. V dropped 4 bases and J dropped 0; count of bases not matched to a gene: 10. DNA of the CDR3: TGTGCCAGCAGCCAAACGGGACAGGGTTATGTGAACACTGAAGCTTTCTTT. Residues: CASSQTGQGYVNTEAFF.

The chain couples TRBV5-8 to TRBJ1-5, with D unresolved. Trimming pared 4 bases from V and 0 bases from J, leaving 11 bases between. Germline V CDR1 and CDR2: SGHTS, YDEGEE. There are 15 residues in the CDR3. Here the CDR3 DNA reads TGTGCCAGCAGCCCCAGAGGGTATAGCAATCAGCCCCAGCATTTT. The encoded protein is CASSPRGYSNQPQHF.

In nucleotides, the CDR3 is TGTGCCAGCAGCTCCCAGGGGGCGGGCGTGGAGACCCAGTACTTC. Protein product: CASSSQGAGVETQYF. V gene TRBV7-2 combines with J gene TRBJ2-5; 8 nucleotides align to TRBD1. V dropped 4 bases and J dropped 5; count of bases not matched to a gene: 9. The germline gives CDR1 SGHTA, CDR2 FQGNSA. This CDR3 contains 15 residues. Together with reference TRBV7-2 and TRBJ2-5, the CDR3 gives the full variable domain: GAGVSQSPSNKVTEKGKDVELRCDPISGHTALYWYRQSLGQGLEFLIYFQGNSAPDKSGLPSDRFSAERTGGSVSTLTIQRTQQEDSAVYLCASSSQGAGVETQYFGPGTRLLVL.

The genes are TRBV5-1 and TRBJ1-4; D is undetermined. The V end lost 3 bases, the J end lost 4 bases, and 13 bases lay between the germline ends. CDR1 and CDR2 (germline): SGHRS, YFSETQ. The CDR3 is 15 residues long. The CDR3 sequence is CASSSRQSINEKLFF. The CDR3 DNA follows: TGCGCCAGCAGCTCAAGACAATCGATTAATGAAAAACTGTTTTTT.